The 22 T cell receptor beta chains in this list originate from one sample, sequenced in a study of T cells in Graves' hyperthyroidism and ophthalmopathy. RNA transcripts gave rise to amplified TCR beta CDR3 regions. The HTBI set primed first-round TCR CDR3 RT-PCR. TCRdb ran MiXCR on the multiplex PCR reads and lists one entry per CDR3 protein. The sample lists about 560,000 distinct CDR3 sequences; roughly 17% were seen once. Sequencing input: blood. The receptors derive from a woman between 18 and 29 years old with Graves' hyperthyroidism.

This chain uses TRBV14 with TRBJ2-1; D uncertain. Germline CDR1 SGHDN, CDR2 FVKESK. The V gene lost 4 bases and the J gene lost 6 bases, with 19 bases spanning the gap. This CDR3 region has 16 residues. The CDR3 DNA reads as TGTGCCAGCAGCCCTACCCCCGGGTTGGTCACCAATGAGCAGTTCTTC. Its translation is CASSPTPGLVTNEQFF.

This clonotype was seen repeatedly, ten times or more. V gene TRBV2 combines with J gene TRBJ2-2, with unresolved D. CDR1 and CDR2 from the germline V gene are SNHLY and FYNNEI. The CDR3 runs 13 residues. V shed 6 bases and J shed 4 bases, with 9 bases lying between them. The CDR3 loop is CASSTQVTGELFF. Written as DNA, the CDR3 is TGTGCCAGCAGCACACAAGTCACCGGGGAGCTGTTTTTT.

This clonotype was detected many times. The chain's CDR3 is CASSPRRSGGVSLHNQPQHF. The CDR3 bases are TGTGCCAGCAGTCCCCGACGGTCGGGGGGAGTATCCCTTCACAATCAGCCCCAGCATTTT. The chain is built from TRBV28 and TRBJ1-5; the D gene is possibly TRBD1 (5 bases). V shed 5 bases and J shed 3 bases, with 29 bases lying between them. This CDR3 spans 20 amino acids. In germline, CDR1 is MDHEN, CDR2 SYDVKM.

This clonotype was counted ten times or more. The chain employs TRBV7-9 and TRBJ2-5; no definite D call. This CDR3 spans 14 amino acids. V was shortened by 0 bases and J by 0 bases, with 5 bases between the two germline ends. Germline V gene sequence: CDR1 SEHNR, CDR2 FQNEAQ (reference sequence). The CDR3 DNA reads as TGTGCCAGCAGCTTAGCGGCACACCAAGAGACCCAGTACTTC. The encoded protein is CASSLAAHQETQYF.

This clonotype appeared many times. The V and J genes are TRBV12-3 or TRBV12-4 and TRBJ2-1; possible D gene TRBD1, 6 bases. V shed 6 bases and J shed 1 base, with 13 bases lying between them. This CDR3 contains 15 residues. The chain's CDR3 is CASRPGTRSYNEQFF. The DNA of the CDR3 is TGTGCCAGCAGACCCGGGACAAGATCCTACAATGAGCAGTTCTTC.

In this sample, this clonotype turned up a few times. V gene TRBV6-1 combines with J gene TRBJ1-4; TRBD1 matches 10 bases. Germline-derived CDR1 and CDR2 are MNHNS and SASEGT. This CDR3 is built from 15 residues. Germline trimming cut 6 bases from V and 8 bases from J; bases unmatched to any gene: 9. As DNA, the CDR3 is TGTGCCAGCAGCGGGGGCGGGACAGGGGTCGAAAAACTGTTTTTT. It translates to CASSGGGTGVEKLFF.

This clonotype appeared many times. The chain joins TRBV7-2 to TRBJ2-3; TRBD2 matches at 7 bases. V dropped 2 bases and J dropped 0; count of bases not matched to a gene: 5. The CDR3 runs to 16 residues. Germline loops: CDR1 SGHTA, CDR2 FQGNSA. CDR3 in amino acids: CASSLTGGISTDTQYF. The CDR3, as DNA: TGTGCCAGCAGCTTAACCGGGGGGATAAGCACAGATACGCAGTATTTT.

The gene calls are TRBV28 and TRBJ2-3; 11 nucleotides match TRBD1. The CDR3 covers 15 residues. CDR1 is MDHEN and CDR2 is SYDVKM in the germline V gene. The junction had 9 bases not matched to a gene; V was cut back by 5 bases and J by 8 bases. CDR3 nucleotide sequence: TGTGCCAGCAGTCCACCGGACAGGGGGCGCTTTACGCAGTATTTT. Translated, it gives CASSPPDRGRFTQYF.

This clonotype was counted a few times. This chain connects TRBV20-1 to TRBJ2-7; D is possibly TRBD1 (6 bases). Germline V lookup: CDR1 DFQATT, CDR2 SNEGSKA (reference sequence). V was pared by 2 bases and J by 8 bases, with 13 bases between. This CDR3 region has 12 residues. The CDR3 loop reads CSARTGFYKQYF. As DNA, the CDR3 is TGCAGTGCTAGAACAGGGTTTTACAAGCAGTACTTC.

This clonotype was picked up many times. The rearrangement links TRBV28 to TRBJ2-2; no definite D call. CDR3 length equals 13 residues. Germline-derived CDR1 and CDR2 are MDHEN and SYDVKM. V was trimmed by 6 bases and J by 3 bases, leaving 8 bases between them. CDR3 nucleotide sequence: TGTGCCAGCAGCCCTCCTGACACCGGGGAGCTGTTTTTT. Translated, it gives CASSPPDTGELFF.

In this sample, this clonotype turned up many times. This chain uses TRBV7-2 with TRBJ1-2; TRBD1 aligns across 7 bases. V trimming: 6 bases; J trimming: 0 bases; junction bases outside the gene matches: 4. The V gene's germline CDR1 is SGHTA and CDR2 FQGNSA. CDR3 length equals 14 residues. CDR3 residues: CASRRDRTNYGYTF. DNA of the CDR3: TGTGCCAGCAGACGGGACAGAACTAACTATGGCTACACCTTC.

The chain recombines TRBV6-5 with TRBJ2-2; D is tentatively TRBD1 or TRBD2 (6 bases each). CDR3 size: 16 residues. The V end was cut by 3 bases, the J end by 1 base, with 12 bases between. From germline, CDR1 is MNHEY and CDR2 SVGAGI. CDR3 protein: CASSYRGALNTGELFF. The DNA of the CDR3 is TGTGCCAGCAGTTATAGGGGGGCCCTGAACACCGGGGAGCTGTTTTTT.

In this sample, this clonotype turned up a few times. The CDR3, as DNA: TGTGCCAGCAGTTTTTCTAGGAAACCAATTATCTCCTACGAGCAGTACTTC. Its protein is CASSFSRKPIISYEQYF. The rearrangement links TRBV28 to TRBJ2-7, with D unresolved. Trimming shortened V by 3 bases and J by 0 bases, and 18 bases separated the two germline ends. CDR3 length: 17 amino acids. Germline assignment: CDR1 MDHEN and CDR2 SYDVKM.

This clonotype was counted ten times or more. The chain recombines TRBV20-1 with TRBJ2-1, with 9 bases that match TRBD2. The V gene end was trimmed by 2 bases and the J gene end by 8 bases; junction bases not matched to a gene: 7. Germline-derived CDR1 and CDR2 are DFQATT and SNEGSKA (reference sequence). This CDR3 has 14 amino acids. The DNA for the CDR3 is TGCAGTGCTAGATCCAGCGGGGGGTACGATGAGCAGTTCTTC. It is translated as CSARSSGGYDEQFF.

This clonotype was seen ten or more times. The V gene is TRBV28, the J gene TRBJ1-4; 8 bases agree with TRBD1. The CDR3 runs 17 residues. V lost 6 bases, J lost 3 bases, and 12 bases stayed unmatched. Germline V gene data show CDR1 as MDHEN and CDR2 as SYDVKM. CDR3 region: CASSRMQDRVSNEKLFF. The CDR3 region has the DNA TGTGCCAGCAGCCGCATGCAGGACAGGGTTTCTAATGAAAAACTGTTTTTT.

The CDR3 region has the DNA TGTGCCAGCAGCCAAGCCGGGACCCCTCGGGGGCCCCAGCATTTT. Translating gives CASSQAGTPRGPQHF. This chain connects TRBV3-1 to TRBJ1-5; D perhaps matches TRBD1 (5 bases). Germline lookup yields CDR1 LGHDT and CDR2 YNNKEL (reference sequence). Trimming pared 1 base from V and 9 bases from J, leaving 16 bases between. CDR3 size: 15 residues.

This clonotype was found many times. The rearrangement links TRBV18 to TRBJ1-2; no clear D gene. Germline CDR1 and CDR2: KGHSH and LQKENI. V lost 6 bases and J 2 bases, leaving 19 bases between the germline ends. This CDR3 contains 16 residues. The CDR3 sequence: CASSPVTGPSNYGYTF. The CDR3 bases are TGTGCCAGCTCCCCCGTCACTGGCCCCTCGAACTATGGCTACACCTTC.

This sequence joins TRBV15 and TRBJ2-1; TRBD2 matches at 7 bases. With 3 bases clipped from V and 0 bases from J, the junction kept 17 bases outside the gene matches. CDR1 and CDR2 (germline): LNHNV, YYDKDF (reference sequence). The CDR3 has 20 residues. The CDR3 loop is CATSSPIGLAELSSYNEQFF. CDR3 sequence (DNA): TGTGCCACCAGCAGCCCAATAGGGCTAGCGGAACTAAGCTCCTACAATGAGCAGTTCTTC.

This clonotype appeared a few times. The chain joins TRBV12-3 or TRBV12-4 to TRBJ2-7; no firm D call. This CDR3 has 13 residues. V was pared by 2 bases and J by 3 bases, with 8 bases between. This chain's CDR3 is CASSLNVVYEQYF. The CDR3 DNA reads TGTGCCAGCAGTTTAAATGTCGTCTACGAGCAGTACTTC.

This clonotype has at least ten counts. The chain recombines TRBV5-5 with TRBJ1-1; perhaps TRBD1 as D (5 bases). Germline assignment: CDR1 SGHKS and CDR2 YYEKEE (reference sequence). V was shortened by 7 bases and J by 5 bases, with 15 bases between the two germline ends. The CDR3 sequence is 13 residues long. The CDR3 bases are TGTGCCAGCGAGGGGACCGAGGGGACTGAAGCTTTCTTT. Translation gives CASEGTEGTEAFF.

The CDR3 sequence is CASTRGTGELFF. The DNA for the CDR3 is TGTGCCAGCACACGGGGGACCGGGGAGCTGTTTTTT. The rearrangement joins TRBV7-2 to TRBJ2-2, with a possible D match to TRBD2 (6 bases). V lost 7 bases and J 5 bases, leaving 8 bases between the germline ends. This CDR3 has 12 amino acids. The germline V gene has CDR1 SGHTA and CDR2 FQGNSA.

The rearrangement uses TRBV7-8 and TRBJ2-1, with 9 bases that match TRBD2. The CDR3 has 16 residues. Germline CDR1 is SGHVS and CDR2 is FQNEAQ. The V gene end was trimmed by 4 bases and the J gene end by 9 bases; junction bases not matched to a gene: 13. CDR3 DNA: TGTGCCAGCAGCTCCTCCCCTAGCGGGATACTAAGTGAGCAGTTCTTC. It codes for CASSSSPSGILSEQFF.